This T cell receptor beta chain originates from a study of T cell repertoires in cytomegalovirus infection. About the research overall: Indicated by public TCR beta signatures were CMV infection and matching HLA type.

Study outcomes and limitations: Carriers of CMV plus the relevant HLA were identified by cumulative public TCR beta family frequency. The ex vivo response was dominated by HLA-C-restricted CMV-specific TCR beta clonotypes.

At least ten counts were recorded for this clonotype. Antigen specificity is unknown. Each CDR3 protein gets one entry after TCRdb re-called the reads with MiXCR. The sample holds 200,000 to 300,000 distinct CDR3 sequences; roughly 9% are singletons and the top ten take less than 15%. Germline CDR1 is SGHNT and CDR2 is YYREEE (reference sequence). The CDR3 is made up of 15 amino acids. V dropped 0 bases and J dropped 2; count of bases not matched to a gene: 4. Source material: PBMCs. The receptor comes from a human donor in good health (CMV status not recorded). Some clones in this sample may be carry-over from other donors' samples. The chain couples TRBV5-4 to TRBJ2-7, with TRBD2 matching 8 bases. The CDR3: CASSLESGGAYEQYF. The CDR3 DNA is TGTGCCAGCAGCTTGGAATCGGGAGGGGCCTACGAGCAGTACTTC.